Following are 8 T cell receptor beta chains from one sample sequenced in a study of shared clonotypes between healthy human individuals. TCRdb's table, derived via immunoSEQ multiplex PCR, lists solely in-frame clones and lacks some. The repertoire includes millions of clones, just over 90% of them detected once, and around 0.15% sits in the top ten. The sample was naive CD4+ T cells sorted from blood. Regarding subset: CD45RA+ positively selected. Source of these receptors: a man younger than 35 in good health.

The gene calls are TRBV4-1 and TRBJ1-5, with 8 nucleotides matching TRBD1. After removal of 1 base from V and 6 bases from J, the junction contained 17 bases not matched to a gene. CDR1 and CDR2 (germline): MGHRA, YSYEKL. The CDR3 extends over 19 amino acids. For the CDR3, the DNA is TGCGCCAGCAGCCAAGGGCCTCTCCCCCAGGGGGCGAGCGGTCAGCCCCAGCATTTT. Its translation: CASSQGPLPQGASGQPQHF.

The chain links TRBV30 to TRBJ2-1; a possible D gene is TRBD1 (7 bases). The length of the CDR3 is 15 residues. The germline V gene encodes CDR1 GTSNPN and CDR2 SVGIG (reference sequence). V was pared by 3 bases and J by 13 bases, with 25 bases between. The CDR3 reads CAWREGRAGTANQFF. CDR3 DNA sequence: TGTGCCTGGAGGGAGGGAAGGGCAGGGACAGCAAACCAGTTCTTC.

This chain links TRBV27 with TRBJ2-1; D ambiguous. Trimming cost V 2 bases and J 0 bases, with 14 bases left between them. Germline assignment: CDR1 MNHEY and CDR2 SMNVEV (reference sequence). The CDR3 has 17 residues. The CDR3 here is CASSLVTRRSSYNEQFF. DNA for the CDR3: TGTGCCAGCAGTTTAGTGACCCGTAGGAGCTCCTACAATGAGCAGTTCTTC.

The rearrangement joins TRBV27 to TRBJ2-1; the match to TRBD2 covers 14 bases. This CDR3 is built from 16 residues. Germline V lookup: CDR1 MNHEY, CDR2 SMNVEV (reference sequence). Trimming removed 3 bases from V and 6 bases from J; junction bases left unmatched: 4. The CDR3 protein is CASSFRLAGGLNEQFF. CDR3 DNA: TGTGCCAGCAGTTTCCGACTAGCGGGGGGGCTCAATGAGCAGTTCTTC.

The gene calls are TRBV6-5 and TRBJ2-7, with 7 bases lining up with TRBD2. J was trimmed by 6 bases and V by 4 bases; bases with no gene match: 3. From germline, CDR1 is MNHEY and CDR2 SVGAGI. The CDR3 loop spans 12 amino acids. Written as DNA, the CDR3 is TGTGCCAGCAGTTCTTGGACTAGCGAGCAGTACTTC. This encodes CASSSWTSEQYF.

In nucleotides, the CDR3 is TGTGCCAGCGGGGGGGAGACTCCCGGATTTGGCGAGCAGTTCTTC. Encoded protein: CASGGETPGFGEQFF. This chain links TRBV28 with TRBJ2-1; 7 positions match TRBD2. Trimming took 8 bases from V and 10 from J; bases not matched to a gene: 17. This CDR3 has 15 amino acids. Per germline, CDR1 MDHEN and CDR2 SYDVKM.

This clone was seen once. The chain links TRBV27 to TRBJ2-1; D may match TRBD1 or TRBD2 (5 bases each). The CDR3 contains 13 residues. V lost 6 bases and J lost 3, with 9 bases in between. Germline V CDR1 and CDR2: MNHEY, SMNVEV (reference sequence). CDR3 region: CASRRDHYNEQFF. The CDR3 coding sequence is TGTGCCAGCAGACGGGACCACTACAATGAGCAGTTCTTC.

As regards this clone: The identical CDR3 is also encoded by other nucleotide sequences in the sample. The CDR3 protein is CASSATGNYGYTF. The CDR3 bases are TGTGCCAGCAGCGCGACAGGGAACTATGGCTACACCTTC. The chain joins TRBV5-4 to TRBJ1-2, with TRBD1 matching 7 bases. Germline-derived CDR1 and CDR2 are SGHNT and YYREEE (reference sequence). CDR3 size: 13 residues. The J segment lost 2 bases and the V segment lost 4 bases, leaving 2 bases of the junction unmatched.